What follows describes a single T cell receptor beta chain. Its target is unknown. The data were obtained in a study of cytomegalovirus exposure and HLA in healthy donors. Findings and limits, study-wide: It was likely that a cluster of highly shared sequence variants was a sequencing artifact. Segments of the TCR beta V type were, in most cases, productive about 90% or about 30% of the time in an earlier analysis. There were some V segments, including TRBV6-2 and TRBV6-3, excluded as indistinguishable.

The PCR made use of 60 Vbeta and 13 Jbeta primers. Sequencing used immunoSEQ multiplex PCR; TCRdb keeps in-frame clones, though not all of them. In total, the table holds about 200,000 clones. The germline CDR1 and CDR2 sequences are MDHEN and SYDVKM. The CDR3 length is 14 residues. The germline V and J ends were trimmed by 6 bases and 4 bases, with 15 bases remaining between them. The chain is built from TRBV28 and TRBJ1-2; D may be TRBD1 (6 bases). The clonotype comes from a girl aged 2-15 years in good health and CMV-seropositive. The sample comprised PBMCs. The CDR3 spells CASSPPWTAYGYTF. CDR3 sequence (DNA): TGTGCCAGCAGCCCCCCCTGGACAGCCTATGGCTACACCTTC.